These T cell receptor beta chains were read from a single sample in a study of identical twins' blood T cells. TCRdb reprocessed the 5' RACE reads with MiXCR, giving one entry per CDR3 protein. Among hundreds of thousands of distinct CDR3 sequences listed, over 25% were seen once. Source material: PBMCs. These receptors were obtained from a woman aged 18 to 55 in good health. The CDR3 runs from the conserved cysteine through the conserved F or W. D genes are given only for firm matches. Only part of the rows carry a size: once, few, many, or a class if the clone is expanded.

D	size	V	J	DNA	CDR3
TRBD1	-	TRBV5-1	TRBJ1-2	TGCGCCAGCAGCTACTCCGACAGGGAGAAAATCTATGGCTACACCTTC	CASSYSDREKIYGYTF
-	-	TRBV7-9	TRBJ2-3	TGTGCCGGGGGACCGGTTGGTGGCACAGATACGCAGTATTTT	CAGGPVGGTDTQYF
-	-	TRBV7-8	TRBJ1-4	TGTGCCAGCAGCAAGGCCGCCCGAGATGAAAAACCGTTTTTT	CASSKAARDEKPFF
-	many	TRBV12-5	TRBJ1-5	TGTGCTAGTGGGTCCCACGCCGAGGATCAGCCCCAGCATTTT	CASGSHAEDQPQHF
TRBD2	few	TRBV10-1	TRBJ2-1	TGCGCCAGCAGTGAGTGGCAGGGAGGGGAGCAGTTCTTC	CASSEWQGGEQFF
TRBD2	-	TRBV2	TRBJ2-2	TGTGCCAGCAGTGAATTTCTTGGGACTAGCGGATCCGGGGAGCTGTTTTTT	CASSEFLGTSGSGELFF
TRBD1	-	TRBV5-1	TRBJ1-1	TGCGCCAGCAGGGTGCAGGGGGCTTTAACTGAAGCTTTCTTT	CASRVQGALTEAFF
-	-	TRBV6-5	TRBJ1-2	TGTGCCCCTCCCAGTGGGGGATCCAACTATGGCTACACCTTC	CAPPSGGSNYGYTF
TRBD1	-	TRBV6-1	TRBJ1-1	TGTGCCAGCAGACCCAGTGACAGGGGTCTGACAAAAGCTTTCTTT	CASRPSDRGLTKAFF
-	-	TRBV5-1	TRBJ1-5	TGCGCCAGCAGCGATGGAGGGGCCCCAAGCAATCAGCCCCAGCATTTT	CASSDGGAPSNQPQHF
-	many	TRBV6-2/TRBV6-3	TRBJ1-3	TGTGCCAGCACCGAACAAGGGAACTCTGGAAACACCATATATTTT	CASTEQGNSGNTIYF
-	-	TRBV11-2	TRBJ1-1	TGTGCCAGCAGCTCCCCCGTTGGGGGGAACACTGAAGCTTTCTTT	CASSSPVGGNTEAFF
-	-	TRBV13	TRBJ2-2	TGTGCCAGCAGCCCAGCCTCGAACACCGGGGAGCTGTTTTTT	CASSPASNTGELFF
-	few	TRBV20-1	TRBJ1-5	TGCAGTGCGGGGGGGGACCGTAATCAGCCCCAGCATTTT	CSAGGDRNQPQHF
-	-	TRBV7-9	TRBJ1-1	TGTGCCAGCAGCTTAGGGGGGCACCGTACGGGTACTGAAGCTTTCTTT	CASSLGGHRTGTEAFF
-	-	TRBV11-2	TRBJ1-4	TGTGCCAGCAGCTTTGGCAGGGGCGGTGCAACTAATGAAAAACTGTTTTTT	CASSFGRGGATNEKLFF
TRBD2	many	TRBV4-3	TRBJ2-7	TGCGCCAGCAGCCAAGTGCCTAGCGGGAGCTACGAGCAGTACTTC	CASSQVPSGSYEQYF
-	many	TRBV12-3/TRBV12-4	TRBJ2-3	TGTGCCAGCAGCCCGGGACAATTGGAGGCAGATACGCAGTATTTT	CASSPGQLEADTQYF
-	-	TRBV2	TRBJ1-2	TGTGCCAGCGGTGGGCGGGTCTCCTATGGCTACACCTTC	CASGGRVSYGYTF
-	few	TRBV11-2	TRBJ1-5	TGTGCCAGCAGCTTAGCCCTTAGCAATCAGCCCCAGCATTTT	CASSLALSNQPQHF
-	-	TRBV3-1	TRBJ1-1	TGTGCCAGCAGCCAAGGGGTTGGGAGTTCAGCTTTCTTT	CASSQGVGSSAFF